This T cell receptor beta chain was retrieved from a study of T cell changes during pregnancy in multiple sclerosis. Trimming left V 1 base short and J 0 bases short, with 9 bases between. The germline CDR1 and CDR2 sequences are SGHKS and YYEKEE (reference sequence). This CDR3 has 15 amino acids. The method was immunoSEQ multiplex PCR; TCRdb's version includes in-frame clones alone and lacks a portion of them. The sample gives over 85,000 clones, roughly 89% of which show up once; about 1.7% is in the top ten. The chain uses TRBV5-5 and TRBJ2-3, with a weak D call TRBD2 (6 bases). Sequencing was performed on peripheral blood, taken after pregnancy. This clonotype originated in a female donor in good health, enrolled as a control in a pregnancy study. CDR3 nucleotides: TGTGCCAGCAGCTTGCCGGAGGGGAGCACAGATACGCAGTATTTT. As protein: CASSLPEGSTDTQYF.